Listed here are 10 T cell receptor beta chains from one sample, sequenced in a study of molecular identifiers for immune sequencing clone quantification (dated 2018 in TCRdb). Library preparation was by PCR. Sequencing was carried out with an Illumina HiSeq 4000. TCRdb handled the public reads itself, with Q25 trimming in fastp and clone calling in MiXCR, and kept productive beta chains. Rows matching on CDR3 protein sequence are summarized as one entry with the most common DNA and genes. The table for this sample lists 9,500 to 10,000 distinct CDR3 sequences; approximately 19% of them were counted only once. Roughly 1.4% of the sample belongs to the ten largest clones. The specimen was naive CD8+ T cells from blood, with Jurkat cell RNA spiked in. Taken with the paper, the label for cell subset or site translates to: FACS-sorted CD8+CD4-CCR7+CD45RA+ naive T cells. These receptors were obtained from a human donor in good health. Some libraries in this study had Jurkat cell RNA spiked in.

The table lists this clonotype with many counts. V is TRBV9 and J is TRBJ1-1; a possible D gene is TRBD1 (6 bases). Trimming left V 0 bases short and J 0 bases short, with 15 bases between. The germline CDR1 and CDR2 sequences are SGDLS and YYNGEE. CDR3 length: 17 residues. DNA of the CDR3: TGTGCCAGCAGCGTAGGTGTGACAGGCTTCCTGAACACTGAAGCTTTCTTT. As protein: CASSVGVTGFLNTEAFF.

A word on this clonotype: A single base separates this from a much larger clone, so it may be a read error. The V gene is TRBV7-9, the J gene TRBJ2-1; 11 nucleotides line up with TRBD2. Germline assignment: CDR1 SEHNR and CDR2 FQNEAQ (reference sequence). The CDR3 is 15 amino acids. The CDR3 coding sequence is TGTACCAGCAGCTTAGTACTAGCGGGAGAGGCTGAGCAGTTCTTC. It is translated as CTSSLVLAGEAEQFF.

Details on this clonotype: This may arise from a read error, as a much more abundant clone is one base away. The J gene is TRBJ1-1, the V gene TRBV4-3; a weak D match, TRBD1 (5 bases). Looked up from germline, CDR1 is LGHNA and CDR2 is YSLEER. This CDR3 contains 15 residues. The CDR3 DNA reads TGCGCCAGCAGCCAAGTAGGTCTTTCTACAGGAGAAGCTCTCTTT. Protein product: CASSQVGLSTGEALF.

As for this clonotype: This may stem from a read error, because a much larger clone lies one nucleotide away. V usage is TRBV27 and J usage is TRBJ2-3, with TRBD1 matching 7 bases. Germline V CDR1 and CDR2: MNHEY, SMNVEV (reference sequence). This CDR3 has 15 residues. DNA for the CDR3: TGTCCCAGCAGGACGACAGGGTTCGAGGCAGATACGCAGTATTTT. This translates into CPSRTTGFEADTQYF.

CDR3 sequence (DNA): TGTGCCTGGAGTTCAGGGCTGAGTGGCTACACCTTC. This encodes CAWSSGLSGYTF. The rearrangement joins TRBV30 to TRBJ1-2, with a possible D match to TRBD1 (5 bases). V lost 2 bases to trimming and J lost 7 bases, with 11 bases between them. Looked up from germline, CDR1 is GTSNPN and CDR2 is SVGIG (reference sequence). This CDR3 is built from 12 residues.

This clonotype has at least ten counts. The junction does not match germline at one end; this may be a read error. The gene calls are TRBV6-2 or TRBV6-3 and TRBJ2-7, with D possibly TRBD2 on 5 matching bases. The CDR3 length is 19 residues. Germline assignment: CDR1 MNHEY and CDR2 SVGEGT. CDR3 amino acids: CACSFPQLGAPNDYYEQYF. As DNA, the CDR3 is TGTGCCTGCAGTTTCCCACAGTTGGGAGCGCCTAATGATTACTACGAGCAGTACTTC.

This clonotype has at least ten counts. The gene calls are TRBV30 and TRBJ1-1; 9 bases are shared with TRBD1. J was trimmed by 3 bases and V by 1 base; bases with no gene match: 3. CDR3 length: 14 residues. Germline lookup yields CDR1 GTSNPN and CDR2 SVGIG (reference sequence). CDR3: CAWSEGQGDTEAFF. CDR3 in DNA: TGTGCCTGGAGTGAGGGACAGGGCGACACTGAAGCTTTCTTT.

With regard to this clonotype: This could be a read error, since a much larger clone is one nucleotide away. The conserved phenylalanine or tryptophan normally closing the CDR3 is absent here, so this likely arose from a read error. V and J are TRBV5-1 and TRBJ2-7, with 10 bases identical to TRBD2. V trimming: 0 bases; J trimming: 6 bases; junction bases outside the gene matches: 3. Germline V lookup: CDR1 SGHRS, CDR2 YFSETQ. This CDR3 has 14 amino acids. CDR3 bases: TGCGCCAGCAGCTTGGAACTAGCGGGACTCGAGCAGTACCTC. Protein sequence: CASSLELAGLEQYL.

J is TRBJ1-6 and V is TRBV4-3; TRBD1 matches 8 bases. V dropped 4 bases and J dropped 10; count of bases not matched to a gene: 12. There are 16 residues in the CDR3. Germline CDR1 reads LGHNA; CDR2 reads YSLEER. CDR3 sequence reads: CASSPDRGRVRSPLHF. CDR3 DNA: TGCGCCAGCAGCCCAGACAGGGGAAGGGTTCGGTCACCCCTCCACTTT.

Ten or more counts support this clonotype. The V call is TRBV5-4, the J call TRBJ2-3; TRBD1 matches 7 bases. The CDR3 covers 15 residues. Trimming at V came to 4 bases and at J to 0 bases, leaving 5 bases not matched to a gene. CDR1 SGHNT and CDR2 YYREEE come from the germline V gene (reference sequence). CDR3 protein: CASSAGTESTDTQYF. In DNA, the CDR3 is TGTGCCAGCAGCGCCGGGACAGAGAGCACAGATACGCAGTATTTT.